This entry concerns a single TCR beta chain. Its target is unknown. The entry originates in a study of cytomegalovirus exposure and HLA in healthy donors. At the level of the study: An early release of data contained tens of millions of unique TCRs, which came from HLA-typed donors. Across 350 to 500 genotyped donors, about 81% landed in the Caucasian-associated ancestry cluster.

Study-wide points: Many donors carried some public TCRs, although rarity characterized most TCR sequences.

The PCR employed 60 Vbeta primers together with 13 Jbeta primers. Sequencing used immunoSEQ multiplex PCR; TCRdb keeps in-frame clones, though not all of them. Altogether 65,000 to 90,000 clones are present, roughly three quarters being singletons, with the ten largest covering roughly 3%. The length of the CDR3 is 12 residues. V lost 4 bases and J 8 bases, leaving 9 bases between the germline ends. CDR1 and CDR2 from the germline V gene are SNHLY and FYNNEI. The J gene is TRBJ1-5, the V gene TRBV2; weak D call: TRBD1 (6 bases). Sequences were obtained from PBMCs. This TCR was recovered from a man aged 35 to 55 in good health and CMV-seronegative. The CDR3 coding sequence is TGTGCCAGCAGTGGGACAGTTGAGCCCCAGCATTTT. Amino acids: CASSGTVEPQHF.